Listed here is a single T cell receptor beta chain. No antigen is known for it. This specimen comes from a study of T cell clones after liver transplantation. Study-level background: TCRbeta sequencing after a pre-transplant mixed lymphocyte reaction identified graft-donor-reactive clones, later tracked in post-transplant blood. Subjects received no induction therapy and standard immunosuppression until randomization at 12-24 months post-transplant. Findings and caveats of the study: The donor-reactive repertoire was only partly measurable in two subjects, lacking donor cells.

TCRdb's copy holds only in-frame clones and misses some; the assay was immunoSEQ multiplex PCR. The sample includes roughly 80,000 clones, roughly four fifths of them seen just once. V was clipped by 1 base and J by 9 bases; unmatched bases: 9. CDR1 and CDR2 (germline): SGHNT, YENEEA. The CDR3 is 16 residues long. J is TRBJ2-1 and V is TRBV11-3; TRBD2 agrees at 10 bases. The clonotype was recovered from a human patient who received a liver transplant. Some of the T cells might come from the graft donor. This specimen consisted of CD4+ T cells from blood, obtained 45 to 46 months after liver transplant. DNA for the CDR3: TGTGCCAGCAGCTTAGTGGTAGCGGGAGGTAGCGGTGAGCAGTTCTTC. Translating gives CASSLVVAGGSGEQFF.